These 8 T cell receptor beta chains were sequenced from one sample in a study of beta chain features in type 1 diabetes. TCRB transcripts that were expressed got sequenced, as all of the isolated RNA had been reverse transcribed. Profiling relied on immunoSEQ multiplex PCR, and the TCRdb table lists in-frame clones only, not all of them. This table holds fewer than 250,000 clones, about 14% found once. The specimen was naive CD4+ T cells from blood. The receptors were sampled from a woman in her thirties or forties in good health.

The CDR3 region has the DNA TGCGCCAGCAGCTTGGGGACTAGCGGGGCCTCTCAAGAGACCCAGTACTTC. This encodes CASSLGTSGASQETQYF. The chain has TRBV5-1 and TRBJ2-5; 12 positions agree with TRBD2. The junction had 5 bases not matched to a gene; V was cut back by 0 bases and J by 2 bases. Per the germline V gene, CDR1 is SGHRS and CDR2 is YFSETQ. The CDR3 totals 17 residues.

Only one count was recorded for this clone. The chain is built from TRBV27 and TRBJ1-5; D is unclear. V was clipped by 4 bases and J by 4 bases, with 14 bases between them. The CDR3 runs to 15 residues. The germline V gene has CDR1 MNHEY and CDR2 SMNVEV (reference sequence). CDR3: CASSSLPGRNQPQHF. The CDR3 DNA is TGTGCCAGCAGTTCCCTCCCAGGTCGGAATCAGCCCCAGCATTTT.

The CDR3 loop reads CASSQDWTGRTEAFF. In DNA form, the CDR3 reads TGTGCCAGCAGCCAAGACTGGACAGGGCGGACTGAAGCTTTCTTT. This sequence joins TRBV14 and TRBJ1-1, with TRBD1 matching 8 bases. The germline V gene encodes CDR1 SGHDN and CDR2 FVKESK. This CDR3 has 15 amino acids. V gave up 0 bases and J gave up 5 bases; unmatched junction bases: 5. The full variable domain, completed using reference TRBV14 and TRBJ1-1, is EAGVTQFPSHSVIEKGQTVTLRCDPISGHDNLYWYRRVMGKEIKFLLHFVKESKQDESGMPNNRFLAERTGGTYSTLKVQPAELEDSGVYFCASSQDWTGRTEAFFGQGTRLTVV.

V gene TRBV12-5 combines with J gene TRBJ1-2; tentative D call: TRBD1 (6 bases). Trimming cost V 5 bases and J 4 bases, with 17 bases left between them. Germline V gene sequence: CDR1 LGHNT, CDR2 FRNRAP. This CDR3 is built from 15 residues. CDR3: CASGPGRTGSYGYTF. The CDR3 DNA follows: TGTGCTAGTGGTCCGGGTCGCACAGGGTCCTATGGCTACACCTTC.

This chain links TRBV4-3 with TRBJ1-2; D perhaps matches TRBD1 (5 bases). There are 15 residues in the CDR3. Per the germline V gene, CDR1 is LGHNA and CDR2 is YSLEER. Trimming removed 0 bases at V and 4 bases at J, with 12 bases between. The CDR3 sequence is CASSQDRGGTYGYTF. As DNA, the CDR3 is TGCGCCAGCAGCCAAGATCGGGGCGGGACCTATGGCTACACCTTC.

This clone was counted only a few times. The chain employs TRBV6-5 and TRBJ2-7; D unclear. Germline V lookup: CDR1 MNHEY, CDR2 SVGAGI. V was pared by 7 bases and J by 3 bases, with 10 bases between. CDR3 length equals 12 residues. The CDR3 DNA follows: TGTGCCAGCACCCAAACGGGCTACGAGCAGTACTTC. The encoded protein is CASTQTGYEQYF.

A word on this clone: The sample has other DNA sequences that encode this CDR3 too. This chain joins TRBV6-5 and TRBJ2-7, with 9 bases aligning to TRBD1. With V trimmed by 5 bases and J by 2 bases, 4 bases remained unmatched. Germline CDR1 MNHEY, CDR2 SVGAGI. The CDR3 loop spans 14 amino acids. CDR3 DNA sequence: TGTGCCAGCAGTCGGGGGACAGGGACCTACGAGCAGTACTTC. Amino acids: CASSRGTGTYEQYF.

The table lists this clone with many counts. The chain links TRBV7-8 to TRBJ2-3; unclear D gene. The CDR3 totals 12 residues. Trimming left V 5 bases short and J 0 bases short, with 3 bases between. Germline loops: CDR1 SGHVS, CDR2 FQNEAQ. The CDR3 region is CASSASTDTQYF. DNA of the CDR3: TGTGCCAGCAGCGCGAGCACAGATACGCAGTATTTT.